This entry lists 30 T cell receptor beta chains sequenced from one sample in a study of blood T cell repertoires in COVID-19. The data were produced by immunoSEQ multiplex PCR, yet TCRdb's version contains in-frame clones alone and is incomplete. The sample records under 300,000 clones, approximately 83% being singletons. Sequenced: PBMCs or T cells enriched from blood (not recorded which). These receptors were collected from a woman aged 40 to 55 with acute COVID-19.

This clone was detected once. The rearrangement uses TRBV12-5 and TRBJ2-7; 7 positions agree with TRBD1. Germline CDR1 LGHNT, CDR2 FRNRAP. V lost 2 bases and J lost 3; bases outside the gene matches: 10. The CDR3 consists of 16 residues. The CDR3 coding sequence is TGTGCTAGTGGTTTGCCCAGACAGGGCTTTCTCTACGAGCAGTACTTC. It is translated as CASGLPRQGFLYEQYF.

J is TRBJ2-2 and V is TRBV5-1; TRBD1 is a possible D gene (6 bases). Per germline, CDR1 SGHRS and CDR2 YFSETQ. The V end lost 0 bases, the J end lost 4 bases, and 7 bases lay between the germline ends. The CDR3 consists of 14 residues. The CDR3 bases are TGCGCCAGCAGCTTGGTGGGGGCCACCGGGGAGCTGTTTTTT. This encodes CASSLVGATGELFF.

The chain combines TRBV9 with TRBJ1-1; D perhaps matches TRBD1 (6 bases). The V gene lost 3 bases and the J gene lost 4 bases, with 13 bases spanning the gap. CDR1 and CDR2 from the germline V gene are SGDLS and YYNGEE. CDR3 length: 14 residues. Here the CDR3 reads CASSAAPRGTEAFF. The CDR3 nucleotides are TGTGCCAGCAGCGCGGCGCCCAGGGGCACTGAAGCTTTCTTT. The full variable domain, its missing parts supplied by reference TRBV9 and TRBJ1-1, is DSGVTQTPKHLITATGQRVTLRCSPRSGDLSVYWYQQSLDQGLQFLIQYYNGEERAKGNILERFSAQQFPDLHSELNLSSLELGDSALYFCASSAAPRGTEAFFGQGTRLTVV.

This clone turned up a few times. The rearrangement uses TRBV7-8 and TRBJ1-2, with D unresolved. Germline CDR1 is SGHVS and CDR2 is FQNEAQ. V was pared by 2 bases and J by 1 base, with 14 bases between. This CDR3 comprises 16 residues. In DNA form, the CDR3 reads TGTGCCAGCAGCTTATCCCACTCGGGGAGTAACTATGGCTACACCTTC. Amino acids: CASSLSHSGSNYGYTF.

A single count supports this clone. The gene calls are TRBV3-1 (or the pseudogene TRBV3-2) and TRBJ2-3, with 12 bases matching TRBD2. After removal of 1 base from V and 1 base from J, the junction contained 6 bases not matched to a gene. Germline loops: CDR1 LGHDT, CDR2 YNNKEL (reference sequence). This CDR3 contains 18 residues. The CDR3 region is CASSQALRLAGGTDTQYF. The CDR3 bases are TGTGCCAGCAGCCAAGCCCTCAGACTAGCGGGAGGCACAGATACGCAGTATTTT.

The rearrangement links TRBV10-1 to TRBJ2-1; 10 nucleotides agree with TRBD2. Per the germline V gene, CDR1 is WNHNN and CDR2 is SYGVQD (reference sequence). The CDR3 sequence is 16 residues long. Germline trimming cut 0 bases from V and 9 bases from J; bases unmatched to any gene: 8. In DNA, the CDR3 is TGCGCCAGCAGTGAGTCCGCGCTAGCGGGAGTCAGTGAGCAGTTCTTC. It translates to CASSESALAGVSEQFF.

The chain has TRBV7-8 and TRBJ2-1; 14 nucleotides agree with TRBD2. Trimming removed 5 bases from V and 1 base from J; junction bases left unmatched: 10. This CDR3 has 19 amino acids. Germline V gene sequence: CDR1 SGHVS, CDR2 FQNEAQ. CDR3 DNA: TGTGCCAGCAGCCATCCGGGACTAGCGGGAGTGGGGTCCTACAATGAGCAGTTCTTC. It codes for CASSHPGLAGVGSYNEQFF.

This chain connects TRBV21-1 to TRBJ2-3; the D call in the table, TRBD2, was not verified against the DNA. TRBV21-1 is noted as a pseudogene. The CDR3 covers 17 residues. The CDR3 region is CASSKPRWSGGPDTQYF. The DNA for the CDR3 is TGTGCCAGCAGCAAGCCTAGGTGGAGCGGAGGCCCAGATACGCAGTATTTT.

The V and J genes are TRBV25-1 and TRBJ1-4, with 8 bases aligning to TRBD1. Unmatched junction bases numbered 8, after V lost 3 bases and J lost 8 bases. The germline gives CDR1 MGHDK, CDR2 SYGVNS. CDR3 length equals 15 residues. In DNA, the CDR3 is TGTGCCAGCAGTGATTTCCAGGGGGCTGGAGAAAAACTGTTTTTT. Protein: CASSDFQGAGEKLFF.

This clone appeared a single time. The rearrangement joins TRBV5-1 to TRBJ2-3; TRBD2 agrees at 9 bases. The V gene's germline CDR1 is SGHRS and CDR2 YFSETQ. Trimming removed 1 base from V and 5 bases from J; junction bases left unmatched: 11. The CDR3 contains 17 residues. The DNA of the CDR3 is TGCGCCAGCAGCTTGACCCGGGCGGGAGGGCCCGAAGATACGCAGTATTTT. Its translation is CASSLTRAGGPEDTQYF.

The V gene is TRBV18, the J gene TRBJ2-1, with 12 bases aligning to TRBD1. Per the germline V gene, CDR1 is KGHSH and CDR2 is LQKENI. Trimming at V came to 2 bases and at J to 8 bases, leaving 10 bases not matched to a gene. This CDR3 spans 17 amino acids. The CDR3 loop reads CASSPVGQGAGGDEQFF. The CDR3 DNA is TGTGCCAGCTCACCAGTGGGACAGGGGGCTGGTGGCGATGAGCAGTTCTTC.

CDR3 loop: CASSIVDRPGPYNEQFF. In nucleotides, the CDR3 is TGTGCCAGTAGTATAGTGGACAGGCCAGGCCCTTACAATGAGCAGTTCTTC. The gene calls are TRBV19 and TRBJ2-1; 7 bases line up with TRBD1. With V trimmed by 1 base and J by 4 bases, 10 bases remained unmatched. Germline V gene data show CDR1 as LNHDA and CDR2 as SQIVND (reference sequence). The CDR3 extends over 17 amino acids.

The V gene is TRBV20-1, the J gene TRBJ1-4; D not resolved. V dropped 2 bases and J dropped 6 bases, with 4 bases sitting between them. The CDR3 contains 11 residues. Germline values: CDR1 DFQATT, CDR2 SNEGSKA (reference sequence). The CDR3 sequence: CSARYYEKLFF. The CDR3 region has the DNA TGCAGTGCTAGATATTATGAAAAACTGTTTTTT.

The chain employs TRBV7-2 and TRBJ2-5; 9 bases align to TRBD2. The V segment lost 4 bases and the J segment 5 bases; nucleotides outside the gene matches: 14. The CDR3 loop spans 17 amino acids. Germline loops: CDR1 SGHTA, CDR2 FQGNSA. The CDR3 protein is CASSSRRGSGSQETQYF. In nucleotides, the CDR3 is TGTGCCAGCAGCTCCCGCCGGGGTAGCGGGAGTCAGGAGACCCAGTACTTC.

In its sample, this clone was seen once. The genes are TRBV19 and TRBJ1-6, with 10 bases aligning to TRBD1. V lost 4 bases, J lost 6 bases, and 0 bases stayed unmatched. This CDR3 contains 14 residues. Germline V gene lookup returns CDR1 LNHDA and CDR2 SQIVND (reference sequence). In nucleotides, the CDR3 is TGTGCCAGTAGTAGGGACAGGGGTAATTCACCCCTCCACTTT. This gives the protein CASSRDRGNSPLHF.

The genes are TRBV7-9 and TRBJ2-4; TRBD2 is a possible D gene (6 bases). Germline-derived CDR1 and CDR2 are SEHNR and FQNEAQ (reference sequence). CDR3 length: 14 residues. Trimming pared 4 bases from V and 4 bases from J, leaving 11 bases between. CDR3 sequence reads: CASSSEEGKNIQYF. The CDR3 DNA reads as TGTGCCAGCAGCTCCGAGGAGGGTAAAAACATTCAGTACTTC.

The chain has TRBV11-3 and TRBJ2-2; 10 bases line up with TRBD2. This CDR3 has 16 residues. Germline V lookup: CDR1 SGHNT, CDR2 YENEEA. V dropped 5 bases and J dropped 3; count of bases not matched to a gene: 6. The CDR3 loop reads CASSPGTSVDTGELFF. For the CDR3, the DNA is TGTGCCAGCAGCCCGGGGACTAGCGTGGACACCGGGGAGCTGTTTTTT.

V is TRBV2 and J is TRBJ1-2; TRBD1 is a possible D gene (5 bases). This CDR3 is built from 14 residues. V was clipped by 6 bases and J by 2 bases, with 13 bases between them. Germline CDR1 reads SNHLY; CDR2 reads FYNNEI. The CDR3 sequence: CASSYRDLNYGYTF. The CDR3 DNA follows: TGTGCCAGCAGCTATAGGGACTTAAACTATGGCTACACCTTC.

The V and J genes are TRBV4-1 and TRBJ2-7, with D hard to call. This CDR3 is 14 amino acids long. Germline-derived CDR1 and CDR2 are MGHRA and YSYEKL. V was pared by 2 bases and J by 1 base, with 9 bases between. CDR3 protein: CASSQMPGSYEQYF. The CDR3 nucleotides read TGCGCCAGCAGCCAAATGCCGGGTTCCTACGAGCAGTACTTC.

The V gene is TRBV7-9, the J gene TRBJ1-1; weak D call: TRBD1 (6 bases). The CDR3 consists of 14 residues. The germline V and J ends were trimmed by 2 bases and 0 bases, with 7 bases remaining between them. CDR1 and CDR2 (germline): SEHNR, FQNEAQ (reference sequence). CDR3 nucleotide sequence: TGTGCCAGCAGCTTAACAGGGATGAACACTGAAGCTTTCTTT. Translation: CASSLTGMNTEAFF.

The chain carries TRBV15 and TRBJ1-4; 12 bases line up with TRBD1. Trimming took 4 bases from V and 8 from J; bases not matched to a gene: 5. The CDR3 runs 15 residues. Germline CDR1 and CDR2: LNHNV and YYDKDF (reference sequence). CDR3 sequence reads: CATSKPGQGAEKLFF. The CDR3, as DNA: TGTGCCACCAGCAAACCGGGACAGGGGGCCGAAAAACTGTTTTTT.

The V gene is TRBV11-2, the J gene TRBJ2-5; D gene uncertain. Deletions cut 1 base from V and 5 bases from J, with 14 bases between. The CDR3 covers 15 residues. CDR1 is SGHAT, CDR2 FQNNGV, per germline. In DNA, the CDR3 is TGTGCCAGCAGCTTAGGAGTGACCAAGAGGGAGACCCAGTACTTC. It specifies CASSLGVTKRETQYF.

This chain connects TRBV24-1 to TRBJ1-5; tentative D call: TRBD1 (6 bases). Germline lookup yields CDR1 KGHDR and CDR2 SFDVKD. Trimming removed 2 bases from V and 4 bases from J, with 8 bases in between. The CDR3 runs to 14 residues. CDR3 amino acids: CATSDYRENQPQHF. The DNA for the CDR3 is TGTGCCACCAGTGATTACAGGGAGAATCAGCCCCAGCATTTT.

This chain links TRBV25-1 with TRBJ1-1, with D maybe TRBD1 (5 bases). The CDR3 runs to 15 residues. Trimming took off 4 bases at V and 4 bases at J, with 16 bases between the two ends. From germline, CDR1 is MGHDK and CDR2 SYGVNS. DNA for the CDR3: TGTGCCAGCAGTGTTCCCAGTGGGGGGACCACTGAAGCTTTCTTT. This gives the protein CASSVPSGGTTEAFF.

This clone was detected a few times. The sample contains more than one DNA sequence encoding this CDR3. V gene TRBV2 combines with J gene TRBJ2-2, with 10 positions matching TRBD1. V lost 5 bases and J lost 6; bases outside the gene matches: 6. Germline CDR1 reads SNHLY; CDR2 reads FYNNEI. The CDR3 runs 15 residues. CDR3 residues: CASSPRTGGAGELFF. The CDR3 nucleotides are TGTGCCAGCAGTCCTAGGACAGGGGGAGCCGGGGAGCTGTTTTTT.

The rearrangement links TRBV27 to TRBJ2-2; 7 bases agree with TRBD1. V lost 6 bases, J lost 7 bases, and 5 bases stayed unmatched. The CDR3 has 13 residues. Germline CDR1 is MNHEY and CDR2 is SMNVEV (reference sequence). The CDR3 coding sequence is TGTGCCAGCAGAAGGGGGCTTGGCGGGGAGCTGTTTTTT. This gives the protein CASRRGLGGELFF.

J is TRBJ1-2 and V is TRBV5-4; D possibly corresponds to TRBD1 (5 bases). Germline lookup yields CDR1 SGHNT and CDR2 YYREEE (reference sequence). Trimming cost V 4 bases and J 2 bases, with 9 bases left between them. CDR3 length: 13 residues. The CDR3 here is CASSEQVNYGYTF. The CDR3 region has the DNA TGTGCCAGCAGCGAACAGGTCAACTATGGCTACACCTTC.

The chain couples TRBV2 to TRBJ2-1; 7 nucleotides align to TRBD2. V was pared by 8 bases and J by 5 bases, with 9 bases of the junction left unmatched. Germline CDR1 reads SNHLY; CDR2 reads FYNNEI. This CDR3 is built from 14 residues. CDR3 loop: CASCRAGIDNEQFF. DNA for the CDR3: TGTGCCAGCTGTAGAGCGGGAATTGACAATGAGCAGTTCTTC. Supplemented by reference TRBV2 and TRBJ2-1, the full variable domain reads EPEVTQTPSHQVTQMGQEVILRCVPISNHLYFYWYRQILGQKVEFLVSFYNNEISEKSEIFDDQFSVERPDGSNFTLKIRSTKLEDSAMYFCASCRAGIDNEQFFGPGTRLTVL.

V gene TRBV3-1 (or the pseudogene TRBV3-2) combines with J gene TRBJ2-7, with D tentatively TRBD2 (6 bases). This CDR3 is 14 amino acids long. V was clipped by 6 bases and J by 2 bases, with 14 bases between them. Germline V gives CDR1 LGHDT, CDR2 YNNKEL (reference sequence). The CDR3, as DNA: TGTGCCAGCAGTCCTAGGGACTTCACCTACGAGCAGTACTTC. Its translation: CASSPRDFTYEQYF.

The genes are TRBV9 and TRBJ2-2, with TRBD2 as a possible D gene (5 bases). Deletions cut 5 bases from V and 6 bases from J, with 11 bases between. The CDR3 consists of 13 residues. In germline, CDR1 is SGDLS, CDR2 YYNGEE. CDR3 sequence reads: CASSLLGAGELFF. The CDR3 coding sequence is TGTGCCAGCAGTCTTTTGGGAGCCGGGGAGCTGTTTTTT.